This T cell receptor beta chain was captured in a study of long-term antiretroviral therapy in people with HIV. The run of the v3.0 immunoSEQ assay was at survey level. Clones were sequenced by immunoSEQ multiplex PCR, and TCRdb holds only the in-frame ones, with some missing. The table lists tens of thousands of clones, about four fifths of them singletons, with roughly 18% in the top ten. Looked up from germline, CDR1 is MNHEY and CDR2 is SVGAGI. This CDR3 is 13 amino acids long. V dropped 6 bases and J dropped 7 bases, with 13 bases sitting between them. The chain has TRBV6-5 and TRBJ1-5; D not certain. Sample: unsorted PBMCs, taken 0.5 years before starting antiretroviral therapy. The sequence was collected from a man between 35 and 55 years old with HIV. The CDR3 sequence: CASSWVGGQPQHF. The CDR3 DNA reads as TGTGCCAGCAGCTGGGTCGGAGGACAGCCCCAGCATTTT.